One TCR beta chain is described in this entry. The antigen remains unidentified. This sample was taken from a study of T-cell reconstitution after alpha-beta-depleted transplantation in children. The study's findings and limits: Once a year had passed after transplant, T-cell counts and diversity came mostly from newly produced T cells. At around two months after transplant, the alpha-beta T cells were reportedly derived from several hundred expanded clones that came from non-depleted graft cells. Surviving recipient T cells and intrathymic progenitors accounted for some patients' high TCRbeta diversity at day 60.

CDR1 is MNHNS and CDR2 is SASEGT in the germline V gene. V gave up 6 bases and J gave up 0 bases, with 9 bases separating them. The CDR3 is 14 residues long. Preparation of the TCRbeta library used unique molecular identifiers. Each CDR3 protein is one row after TCRdb ran MiXCR on the PCR reads. Here the sample spans around 960,000 distinct CDR3 sequences, about 31% being singletons. V and J are TRBV6-1 and TRBJ2-4; no definite D call. The source of this sequence is a boy less than two years old who had a stem cell transplant for SCID, so the T cells may come from the graft donor. Source: PBMCs, mostly from graft donor cells, taken 360 days after TCRalphabeta/CD19-depleted stem cell transplant. This CDR3 reads CASSPSVAKNIQYF. The CDR3 DNA is TGTGCCAGCAGCCCTTCCGTAGCCAAAAACATTCAGTACTTC.